This entry concerns a single T cell receptor beta chain. Its cognate antigen has yet to be identified. There are no base qualities to consult, and no much larger clone falls within one base. For sequencing of the TCRbeta CDR3 region, genomic DNA was extracted from the sorted cells. The immunoSEQ Assay was used to sequence the TCRbeta CDR3 regions. Sourced from immuneACCESS, this table was stored by TCRdb with only in-frame sequences that have V and J called. A share of the clones is absent; for the studies checked, an unresolved V gene accounts for under half, and the remainder has no known explanation. The sample data list 85,000 to 100,000 clones, and about 90% of these were observed just once. The ten biggest clones cover roughly 0.84% of the sample. This sample stems from a study of OX40 agonist ivuxolimab in advanced cancers. Regarding the complete study: Ivuxolimab, which targeted the costimulatory receptor OX40 (CD134), was an agonistic, fully human IgG2 monoclonal antibody. Intravenous ivuxolimab was administered to patients every 2 weeks at six dose levels: 0.01, 0.1, 0.3, 1.5, 3 and 10 mg/kg. Among the roughly 52 dose-escalation patients, around 20 had hepatocellular carcinoma, roughly 15 melanoma, 9 renal cell carcinoma and 9 head and neck cancer. The dose-escalation cohort was approximately 83% male with a mean age of about 58 years, ranging from roughly 20 to 80. Prior anti-PD-1, anti-PD-L1 or anti-CTLA-4 therapy was permitted, and checkpoint inhibitors had been received by 30% to 40% of dose-escalation patients. Three dose-escalation patients achieved partial responses, one with hepatocellular carcinoma and two with cutaneous melanoma. The purpose of peripheral TCRbeta sequencing was to test whether ivuxolimab changed TCR sequence diversity and led to clonal T-cell expansion. The paper covers the monotherapy dose-escalation part of the phase I ivuxolimab trial, which included N of about 56 patients.

Patients with autoimmune disease history or receiving systemic immunosuppression were excluded from the trial. Peripheral blood for TCR sequencing was drawn from every dose cohort at baseline, at cycle 4 day 1 and at cycle 7 day 1. The samples were taken from a phase I, first-in-human, multicenter, open-label dose-escalation trial of ivuxolimab. Adults with locally advanced or metastatic melanoma, renal cell, hepatocellular, or head and neck squamous cell carcinoma were enrolled in the trial. Before TCR sequencing, CD4+ and CD8+ T cells were separately sorted from peripheral blood. Paper-wide results and their limitations: At doses from 0.1 to 3.0 mg/kg, clonal expansion was seen in both CD4+ and CD8+ blood T cells between baseline and week 6. Antigen specificity was not determined for the clonally expanded peripheral T cells. On average, CD8+ T cells showed more expanded clones than CD4+ T cells after ivuxolimab. In the 0.1-3.0 mg/kg groups, partial responders had among the lowest normalized peripheral clonal expansion, particularly in CD8+ T cells. Low levels of normalized T-cell clonal expansion were also seen in some patients who did not respond.

This specimen consisted of CD4+ or CD8+ T cells sorted from blood, obtained in a trial of the OX40 agonist ivuxolimab. This TCR was sampled from an adult with an advanced solid tumor such as melanoma, head and neck, liver or kidney cancer.

The nucleotide sequence reads TGTGCCTGGAGTCCCACAGGGATAAGGGAGACCCAGTACTTC. It specifies CAWSPTGIRETQYF. The chain joins TRBV30 to TRBJ2-5; the D gene is perhaps TRBD1, from 6 matching bases. The junction shows trimming of 2 bases on V and 5 bases on J, plus 15 bases between the germline ends. Based on the germline V gene (reference sequence), the CDR1 and CDR2 sequences are GTSNPN and SVGIG. The CDR3 runs 14 amino acids, cysteine and phenylalanine included. CDR3 DNA only is kept here, 42 bases in frame from base 1. The CDR3 plus the reference TRBV30 and TRBJ2-5 genes for the other parts give the full variable domain: SQTIHQWPATLVQPVGSPLSLECTVEGTSNPNLYWYRQAAGRGLQLLFYSVGIGQISSEVPQNLSASRPQDRQFILSSKKLLLSDSGFYLCAWSPTGIRETQYFGPGTRLLVL.